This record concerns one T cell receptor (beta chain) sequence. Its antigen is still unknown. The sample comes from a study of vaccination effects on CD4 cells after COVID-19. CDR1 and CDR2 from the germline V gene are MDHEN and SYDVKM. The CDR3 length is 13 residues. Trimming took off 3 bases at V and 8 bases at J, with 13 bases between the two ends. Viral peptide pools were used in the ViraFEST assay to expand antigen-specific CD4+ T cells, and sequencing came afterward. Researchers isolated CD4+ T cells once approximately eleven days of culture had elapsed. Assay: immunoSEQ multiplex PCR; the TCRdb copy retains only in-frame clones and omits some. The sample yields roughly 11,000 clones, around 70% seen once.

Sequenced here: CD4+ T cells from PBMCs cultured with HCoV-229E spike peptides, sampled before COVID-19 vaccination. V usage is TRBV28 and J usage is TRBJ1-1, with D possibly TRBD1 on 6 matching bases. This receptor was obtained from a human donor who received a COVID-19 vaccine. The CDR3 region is CASSLGVGTEAFF. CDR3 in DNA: TGTGCCAGCAGTTTGGGGGTAGGGACAGAAGCTTTCTTT. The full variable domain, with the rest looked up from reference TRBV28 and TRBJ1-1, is DVKVTQSSRYLVKRTGEKVFLECVQDMDHENMFWYRQDPGLGLRLIYFSYDVKMKEKGDIPEGYSVSREKKERFSLILESASTNQTSMYLCASSLGVGTEAFFGQGTRLTVV.